A single sample is the source of the 10 T cell receptor beta chains below, sequenced in a study of molecular identifiers for immune sequencing clone quantification. One entry per CDR3 protein results from TCRdb running MiXCR on the PCR reads. Of a few hundred thousand distinct CDR3 sequences in the sample, 24% were seen once. Sample: naive CD8+ T cells from blood, with Jurkat cell RNA spiked in. Subset indicated: FACS-sorted CD8+CD4-CCR7+CD45RA+ naive T cells. The receptors derive from a human donor in good health. Some libraries in this study had Jurkat cell RNA spiked in.

This clonotype was counted ten times or more. The V and J genes are TRBV29-1 and TRBJ1-1; D is uncertain. Deletions cut 3 bases from V and 1 base from J, with 3 bases between. CDR3 length: 11 residues. CDR1 and CDR2 (germline): SQVTM, ANQGSEA. CDR3 sequence: CSVESNTEAFF. DNA of the CDR3: TGCAGCGTTGAGTCGAACACTGAAGCTTTCTTT.

Regarding this clonotype: Being one base from a much bigger clone, this may be a read error. J is TRBJ2-7 and V is TRBV4-3; TRBD1 matches at 8 bases. The CDR3 is 15 residues long. Germline V gene lookup returns CDR1 LGHNA and CDR2 YSLEER. CDR3 DNA: TGCGCCAGCCGCCAAAGTAGAGACAGGGGCCACGAGCAGTACTTC. Amino acids: CASRQSRDRGHEQYF.

The sample holds many counts of this clonotype. The chain employs TRBV28 and TRBJ2-6; 10 bases match TRBD1. The V segment lost 2 bases and the J segment 0 bases; nucleotides outside the gene matches: 4. CDR3 size: 18 residues. In germline, CDR1 is MDHEN, CDR2 SYDVKM. This CDR3 is CASSLRDRGLSGANVLTF. The CDR3 nucleotides read TGTGCCAGCAGTTTAAGGGACAGGGGCCTCTCTGGGGCCAACGTCCTGACTTTC.

Worth noting for this clonotype: One end of the junction fails to match germline, which may point to a read error. The V and J genes are TRBV3-1 and TRBJ1-4; a possible D gene is TRBD1 (5 bases). CDR1 is LGHDT, CDR2 YNNKEL, per germline (reference sequence). This CDR3 spans 16 amino acids. The chain's CDR3 is CASSQYPDSSNEKLVF. CDR3 coding DNA: TGTGCCAGCAGCCAATATCCCGACAGTTCTAATGAAAAACTGGTTTTT.

The V and J genes are TRBV10-3 and TRBJ2-1; TRBD2 agrees at 8 bases. This CDR3 is built from 16 residues. After removal of 6 bases from V and 0 bases from J, the junction contained 7 bases not matched to a gene. CDR1 is ENHRY, CDR2 SYGVKD, per germline. CDR3 region: CAIRASGTSSYNEQFF. CDR3 nucleotide sequence: TGTGCCATCAGGGCCTCCGGGACTAGCTCCTACAATGAGCAGTTCTTC.

A few counts support this clonotype. V and J are TRBV20-1 and TRBJ2-1; tentatively, D is TRBD2 (5 bases). This CDR3 comprises 12 residues. V dropped 8 bases and J dropped 2 bases, with 10 bases sitting between them. Germline V gene lookup returns CDR1 DFQATT and CDR2 SNEGSKA (reference sequence). The CDR3 region has the DNA TGCAGTCAACTAGACCCCTACAATGAGCAGTTCTTC. Its protein is CSQLDPYNEQFF.

To note about this clonotype: A much larger clone lies one base from this, so it may be a read error. This rearrangement joins TRBV7-9 to TRBJ1-6; possibly TRBD1 for D (5 bases). V was clipped by 5 bases and J by 10 bases, with 9 bases between them. The germline gives CDR1 SEHNR, CDR2 FQNEAQ (reference sequence). The CDR3 has 12 amino acids. CDR3 nucleotides: TGTGCCAGCAGCCCAGGGAGATCACCCCTCCACTTT. Protein sequence: CASSPGRSPLHF.

This clonotype was counted ten times or more. The J gene is TRBJ1-1, the V gene TRBV27; D gene uncertain. Germline CDR1 is MNHEY and CDR2 is SMNVEV (reference sequence). The CDR3 is made up of 14 amino acids. Between the trimmed V and J ends, which lost 4 bases and 11 bases, there was a span of 20 bases. CDR3 amino acids: CASSSLYMSGLAFF. In DNA form, the CDR3 reads TGTGCCAGCAGTTCCCTATACATGAGCGGGCTCGCTTTCTTT.

The chain recombines TRBV29-1 with TRBJ1-5; 7 bases fit TRBD1. CDR3 length: 14 residues. V lost 4 bases, J lost 3 bases, and 6 bases stayed unmatched. The germline CDR1 and CDR2 sequences are SQVTM and ANQGSEA. The CDR3 loop is CSVATGDLNQPQHF. DNA for the CDR3: TGCAGCGTTGCAACAGGGGATCTCAATCAGCCCCAGCATTTT. Drawing the rest from reference TRBV29-1 and TRBJ1-5, the complete variable domain is SAVISQKPSRDICQRGTSLTIQCQVDSQVTMMFWYRQQPGQSLTLIATANQGSEATYESGFVIDKFPISRPNLTFSTLTVSNMSPEDSSIYLCSVATGDLNQPQHFGDGTRLSIL.

This clonotype was seen a few times. The chain links TRBV5-4 to TRBJ2-5, with 8 bases fitting TRBD1. CDR3 length: 16 residues. Germline V lookup: CDR1 SGHNT, CDR2 YYREEE (reference sequence). V dropped 4 bases and J dropped 1; count of bases not matched to a gene: 9. The DNA of the CDR3 is TGTGCCAGCAGCGAAGGACAGGGCCAATTCCAAGAGACCCAGTACTTC. Translating gives CASSEGQGQFQETQYF.